Each of the 3 T cell receptor beta chains below was sequenced from the same sample in a study of T-cell reconstitution after alpha-beta-depleted transplantation in children. TCRbeta library construction was performed incorporating unique molecular identifiers. MiXCR, run by TCRdb on the PCR reads, gives a single entry per CDR3 protein. The table records hundreds of thousands of distinct CDR3 sequences, approximately 13% of them present only once. The sample here was PBMCs, mostly from graft donor cells, taken 360 days after TCRalphabeta/CD19-depleted stem cell transplant. Receptors originate from a male patient aged 10 to 17 who had a stem cell transplant for acute myeloid leukemia, so the T cells may come from the graft donor.

Many counts were recorded for this clonotype. CDR3 coding DNA: TGCAGTGAAAGGAGCTCCTACGAGCAGTACTTC. It specifies CSERSSYEQYF. The chain joins TRBV20-1 to TRBJ2-7, with no clear D. The germline gives CDR1 DFQATT, CDR2 SNEGSKA (reference sequence). V was cut by 7 bases and J by 0 bases, with 7 bases left in between. This CDR3 has 11 residues.

This clonotype was seen a few times. CDR3 bases: TGTGCCAGCAGCCACGAGGGACCAAGCTCCTACGAGCAGTACTTC. Its protein is CASSHEGPSSYEQYF. The chain employs TRBV7-2 and TRBJ2-7; either TRBD1 or TRBD2 may fit D (5 bases each). Germline CDR1 SGHTA, CDR2 FQGNSA. V lost 5 bases, J lost 0 bases, and 14 bases lay in between. The CDR3 loop spans 15 amino acids.

The V and J genes are TRBV20-1 and TRBJ2-7; 14 nucleotides match TRBD2. The germline V gene encodes CDR1 DFQATT and CDR2 SNEGSKA (reference sequence). The CDR3 totals 14 residues. CDR3 bases: TGCGGGGGACTAGCGGGAGAAATACCCTACGAGCAGTACTTC. This translates into CGGLAGEIPYEQYF.